Shown below are 32 T cell receptor beta chains from a single sample sequenced in a study of blood T cells in healthy people across ages. Then a second PCR, running about 6 to 12 cycles, was carried out with a sample-barcoded 5' primer and a J-beta primer mix. MiXCR, applied by TCRdb to the 5' RACE reads, yields one record per CDR3 protein. The sample holds around 1.5 million distinct CDR3 sequences; roughly 40% are singletons and the top ten take approximately 7.9%. The sample taken for sequencing was blood. The receptors come from a woman younger than 30 in good health.

V usage is TRBV20-1 and J usage is TRBJ2-3; TRBD1 aligns across 7 bases. CDR3 length: 14 amino acids. V trimming: 3 bases; J trimming: 1 base; junction bases outside the gene matches: 4. In germline, CDR1 is DFQATT, CDR2 SNEGSKA (reference sequence). CDR3 amino acids: CSASSGQGTDTQYF. The CDR3 DNA reads TGCAGTGCTAGCTCCGGACAGGGCACAGATACGCAGTATTTT.

This clonotype was seen more than once but under ten times. CDR3 in amino acids: CASNGHNGYNEQFF. CDR3 coding DNA: TGTGCCAGCAATGGGCACAACGGATACAATGAGCAGTTCTTC. The gene calls are TRBV6-1 and TRBJ2-1, with D uncertain. CDR3 length: 14 residues. The V gene's germline CDR1 is MNHNS and CDR2 SASEGT. V lost 7 bases and J 4 bases, leaving 14 bases between the germline ends.

V gene TRBV7-9 combines with J gene TRBJ1-1, with a possible D match to TRBD1 (5 bases). With 2 bases removed from V and 6 bases from J, the gap between germline ends came to 19 bases. Germline V gives CDR1 SEHNR, CDR2 FQNEAQ (reference sequence). The CDR3 is 16 amino acids. DNA for the CDR3: TGTGCCAGCAGCTTAAGATCGGCGGGGGGGAGGGCTGAAGCTTTCTTT. Amino acids: CASSLRSAGGRAEAFF.

This clonotype was counted at least ten times. This chain uses TRBV7-2 with TRBJ2-7; D call uncertain. The CDR3 covers 13 residues. Germline V gives CDR1 SGHTA, CDR2 FQGNSA. The V and J ends lost 5 bases and 2 bases respectively, with 10 bases between them. The CDR3 is CASSRDLTYEQYF. The CDR3 nucleotides are TGTGCCAGCAGCCGCGACTTAACCTACGAGCAGTACTTC. Based on the CDR3 plus reference TRBV7-2 and TRBJ2-7, the full variable domain is GAGVSQSPSNKVTEKGKDVELRCDPISGHTALYWYRQSLGQGLEFLIYFQGNSAPDKSGLPSDRFSAERTGGSVSTLTIQRTQQEDSAVYLCASSRDLTYEQYFGPGTRLTVT.

This chain links TRBV7-2 with TRBJ2-1; D perhaps matches TRBD2 (6 bases). CDR3 length: 14 amino acids. From germline, CDR1 is SGHTA and CDR2 FQGNSA. V lost 2 bases and J lost 8, with 13 bases in between. CDR3 amino acids: CASSLPGVNDEQFF. CDR3 in DNA: TGTGCCAGCAGCTTACCGGGAGTGAACGATGAGCAGTTCTTC. Based on the CDR3 plus reference TRBV7-2 and TRBJ2-1, the full variable domain is GAGVSQSPSNKVTEKGKDVELRCDPISGHTALYWYRQSLGQGLEFLIYFQGNSAPDKSGLPSDRFSAERTGGSVSTLTIQRTQQEDSAVYLCASSLPGVNDEQFFGPGTRLTVL.

The chain joins TRBV5-6 to TRBJ2-2; tentative D call: TRBD2 (5 bases). V was pared by 0 bases and J by 10 bases, with 7 bases between. There are 12 residues in the CDR3. Germline CDR1 and CDR2: SGHDT and YYEEEE. Here the CDR3 reads CASSLGGLELFF. Written as DNA, the CDR3 is TGTGCCAGCAGCTTGGGAGGGTTGGAGCTGTTTTTT.

As to this clonotype: One end of the junction varies from germline; a read error may be responsible. V gene TRBV12-3 or TRBV12-4 combines with J gene TRBJ1-1, with 10 nucleotides matching TRBD1. The CDR3 contains 16 residues. The CDR3 region has the DNA TGTGCCAGCAGTCCCGGACAGGGGGTATTTGGGACTGAAGTTTTCTTT. Translated, it gives CASSPGQGVFGTEVFF.

This chain links TRBV12-3 or TRBV12-4 with TRBJ2-3; D is perhaps TRBD2 (5 bases). This CDR3 spans 15 amino acids. V lost 5 bases to trimming and J lost 6 bases, with 18 bases between them. The CDR3 region is CASSAPAAYVDTQYF. CDR3 coding DNA: TGTGCCAGCAGTGCGCCAGCGGCATACGTGGATACGCAGTATTTT.

The chain links TRBV20-1 to TRBJ1-6; TRBD1 matches at 10 bases. The CDR3 extends over 14 amino acids. After removal of 5 bases from V and 9 bases from J, the junction contained 7 bases not matched to a gene. Germline V gives CDR1 DFQATT, CDR2 SNEGSKA (reference sequence). The CDR3 region is CSAPPGTGASPLHF. The CDR3 coding sequence is TGCAGTGCTCCCCCCGGGACAGGGGCTTCACCCCTCCACTTT.

The chain employs TRBV6-6 and TRBJ1-2; D is possibly TRBD1 (6 bases). The CDR3 runs to 15 residues. V shed 2 bases and J shed 4 bases, with 14 bases lying between them. CDR1 and CDR2 (germline): MNHNY, SVGAGI (reference sequence). This CDR3 reads CASSYDQGPFYGYTF. CDR3 in DNA: TGTGCCAGCAGTTACGATCAGGGGCCCTTCTATGGCTACACCTTC.

The genes are TRBV3-1 and TRBJ2-2; TRBD2 might be the D (6 bases). Trimming removed 0 bases at V and 5 bases at J, with 13 bases between. The CDR3 loop spans 16 amino acids. Germline CDR1 is LGHDT and CDR2 is YNNKEL (reference sequence). CDR3 nucleotide sequence: TGTGCCAGCAGCCAAGAGCCGGGAGCGAGTACCGGGGAGCTGTTTTTT. Translating gives CASSQEPGASTGELFF.

This clonotype has only a few counts. The V gene is TRBV7-3, the J gene TRBJ2-6; D call uncertain. The CDR3 consists of 18 residues. Trimming cost V 1 base and J 0 bases, with 13 bases left between them. Per the germline V gene, CDR1 is SGHTA and CDR2 is FQGTGA. The CDR3 sequence is CASSLNPGSLSGANVLTF. The CDR3 DNA sequence: TGTGCCAGCAGCTTAAACCCGGGTTCCCTCTCTGGGGCCAACGTCCTGACTTTC.

The chain links TRBV6-4 to TRBJ2-3; no clear D gene. Trimming took off 3 bases at V and 5 bases at J, with 12 bases between the two ends. CDR3 length: 14 residues. The germline V gene encodes CDR1 MRHNA and CDR2 SNTAGT. CDR3 in amino acids: CASSEVPPGDTQYF. The CDR3 DNA is TGTGCCAGCAGTGAGGTTCCCCCAGGAGATACGCAGTATTTT.

This rearrangement joins TRBV3-1 to TRBJ2-1; D might be TRBD1 or TRBD2, each matching 6 bases. V dropped 5 bases and J dropped 4 bases, with 15 bases sitting between them. The CDR3 is 15 residues long. Germline CDR1 is LGHDT and CDR2 is YNNKEL (reference sequence). CDR3 amino acids: CASSFPGDSYNEQFF. The DNA for the CDR3 is TGTGCCAGCAGCTTTCCAGGGGACTCTTACAATGAGCAGTTCTTC.

The sample holds a few counts of this clonotype. V usage is TRBV7-9 and J usage is TRBJ2-7; perhaps TRBD1 as D (6 bases). The CDR3 runs 14 residues. V gave up 3 bases and J gave up 2 bases, with 11 bases separating them. Germline V gene data show CDR1 as SEHNR and CDR2 as FQNEAQ (reference sequence). The CDR3 reads CASSLWGRPYEQYF. DNA of the CDR3: TGTGCCAGCAGCTTGTGGGGGCGACCCTACGAGCAGTACTTC.

The V gene is TRBV27, the J gene TRBJ1-2; tentatively, D is TRBD1 (6 bases). The length of the CDR3 is 13 residues. Germline CDR1 is MNHEY and CDR2 is SMNVEV (reference sequence). Trimming took 5 bases from V and 8 from J, leaving 15 bases between them. Here the CDR3 reads CASSVRGGLGYTF. The CDR3, as DNA: TGTGCCAGCAGTGTAAGAGGGGGTCTAGGCTACACCTTC.

The chain recombines TRBV4-1 with TRBJ2-3; D gene uncertain. This CDR3 has 13 residues. Trimming removed 3 bases from V and 4 bases from J, with 8 bases in between. The germline gives CDR1 MGHRA, CDR2 YSYEKL. CDR3 DNA: TGCGCCAGCAGCCAGCAGCGTCCAGATACGCAGTATTTT. Amino acid sequence: CASSQQRPDTQYF.

This clonotype came up a few times. This chain uses TRBV10-3 with TRBJ2-7; a weak D match, TRBD1 (6 bases). The germline V gene has CDR1 ENHRY and CDR2 SYGVKD. The CDR3 covers 16 residues. Deletions cut 2 bases from V and 4 bases from J, with 18 bases between. DNA of the CDR3: TGTGCCATCAGTGAGATCAGGGCAGGGGCCGTATACGAGCAGTACTTC. As protein: CAISEIRAGAVYEQYF.

The chain has TRBV27 and TRBJ2-1, with a weak D call TRBD1 (6 bases). V was trimmed by 5 bases and J by 6 bases, leaving 20 bases between them. The CDR3 has 16 amino acids. Germline-derived CDR1 and CDR2 are MNHEY and SMNVEV (reference sequence). The CDR3 DNA reads TGTGCCAGCAGTCCCCTAGGTACAGGGAAGGGCAATGAGCAGTTCTTC. This codes for CASSPLGTGKGNEQFF.

This clonotype was recorded only once. V is TRBV5-4 and J is TRBJ2-4, with 9 bases fitting TRBD1. CDR3 length: 13 amino acids. J lost 8 bases, V lost 5 bases, and 5 bases had no gene match. Germline values: CDR1 SGHNT, CDR2 YYREEE (reference sequence). The DNA for the CDR3 is TGTGCCAGCAGAACTACAGGGGGCGACATTCAGTACTTC. Protein: CASRTTGGDIQYF.

The chain recombines TRBV5-1 with TRBJ2-7, with TRBD1 identical over 7 bases. Unmatched junction bases numbered 5, after V lost 0 bases and J lost 2 bases. The CDR3 totals 15 residues. CDR1 is SGHRS, CDR2 YFSETQ, per germline. Written as DNA, the CDR3 is TGCGCCAGCAGCTTGGAAGGGGACAGAGCCTACGAGCAGTACTTC. Translated: CASSLEGDRAYEQYF. The full variable domain, completed using reference TRBV5-1 and TRBJ2-7, is KAGVTQTPRYLIKTRGQQVTLSCSPISGHRSVSWYQQTPGQGLQFLFEYFSETQRNKGNFPGRFSGRQFSNSRSEMNVSTLELGDSALYLCASSLEGDRAYEQYFGPGTRLTVT.

The chain joins TRBV20-1 to TRBJ2-5; D gene uncertain. Trimming took 6 bases from V and 5 from J, leaving 10 bases between them. The CDR3 has 11 amino acids. CDR1 and CDR2 (germline): DFQATT, SNEGSKA (reference sequence). As DNA, the CDR3 is TGCAGTGCAAGGATAGAGGAGACCCAGTACTTC. Translating gives CSARIEETQYF.

This clonotype appeared once. The CDR3, as DNA: TGTGCTAGTGGTTTGGAGGGGCCGAGCTATGGCTACACCTTC. This translates into CASGLEGPSYGYTF. The chain combines TRBV12-5 with TRBJ1-2, with a possible D match to TRBD1 (5 bases). The CDR3 runs to 14 residues. The germline V gene has CDR1 LGHNT and CDR2 FRNRAP. V gave up 1 base and J gave up 4 bases, with 10 bases separating them. The variable domain in full, with the rest retrieved from reference TRBV12-5 and TRBJ1-2, is DARVTQTPRHKVTEMGQEVTMRCQPILGHNTVFWYRQTMMQGLELLAYFRNRAPLDDSGMPKDRFSAEMPDATLATLKIQPSEPRDSAVYFCASGLEGPSYGYTFGSGTRLTVV.

This rearrangement joins TRBV28 to TRBJ1-4; 7 bases match TRBD1. The germline V gene has CDR1 MDHEN and CDR2 SYDVKM. The length of the CDR3 is 14 residues. Trimming at V came to 6 bases and at J to 7 bases, leaving 8 bases not matched to a gene. The CDR3 bases are TGTGCCAGCAGCCCCACCGGGACAGTTGAAAAACTGTTTTTT. Amino acid sequence: CASSPTGTVEKLFF.

A note on this clonotype: The junction differs from germline at one of its ends, possibly a read error. J is TRBJ2-7 and V is TRBV20-1; 11 nucleotides line up with TRBD2. The CDR3 totals 15 residues. Germline CDR1 and CDR2: DFQATT and SNEGSKA (reference sequence). The CDR3 bases are TGCAGTACTAGAGATATGACTAGCGGGACGTACGAGCAGTACTTC. It translates to CSTRDMTSGTYEQYF.

This clonotype was seen at least ten times. The CDR3 sequence: CASSDGQDYEQYF. The CDR3 coding sequence is TGCGCCAGCAGCGACGGCCAGGACTACGAGCAGTACTTC. This chain links TRBV5-1 with TRBJ2-7; no clear D. Trimming removed 4 bases from V and 3 bases from J, with 11 bases in between. The CDR3 has 13 amino acids. CDR1 SGHRS and CDR2 YFSETQ come from the germline V gene.

The chain couples TRBV14 to TRBJ1-1; D uncertain. This CDR3 has 14 amino acids. Deletions cut 0 bases from V and 4 bases from J, with 9 bases between. Germline V gene data show CDR1 as SGHDN and CDR2 as FVKESK. In nucleotides, the CDR3 is TGTGCCAGCAGCCAAGATAGGTTTGGCACTGAAGCTTTCTTT. This sequence encodes CASSQDRFGTEAFF.

The chain recombines TRBV7-2 with TRBJ1-5, with D perhaps TRBD1 (6 bases). The ends were cut back, 4 bases at V and 4 bases at J, with 14 bases in the middle. CDR1 and CDR2 (germline): SGHTA, FQGNSA. This CDR3 spans 15 amino acids. Here the CDR3 reads CASSSGGGWNQPQHF. The DNA of the CDR3 is TGTGCCAGCAGCTCCGGGGGCGGGTGGAATCAGCCCCAGCATTTT.

This clonotype was observed many times. The rearrangement joins TRBV24-1 to TRBJ2-3; D is perhaps TRBD1 (5 bases). The V and J ends lost 2 bases and 0 bases respectively, with 14 bases between them. The CDR3 loop spans 17 amino acids. Germline CDR1 is KGHDR and CDR2 is SFDVKD. The CDR3 DNA reads as TGTGCCACCAGTGATTCACGTCGACAGCGTAGCACAGATACGCAGTATTTT. It encodes CATSDSRRQRSTDTQYF.

The V gene is TRBV5-1, the J gene TRBJ2-1; TRBD2 agrees at 13 bases. The ends lost 6 bases at V and 1 base at J; junction bases unmatched: 10. Germline CDR1 and CDR2: SGHRS and YFSETQ. This CDR3 is built from 18 residues. The CDR3 sequence is CASKGGLAGDRSYNEQFF. The CDR3, as DNA: TGCGCCAGCAAGGGAGGACTAGCGGGAGACCGGTCCTACAATGAGCAGTTCTTC.

The rearrangement joins TRBV27 to TRBJ1-2; D is unresolved. With 11 bases removed from V and 4 bases from J, the gap between germline ends came to 11 bases. The CDR3 runs 11 residues. Germline CDR1 and CDR2: MNHEY and SMNVEV (reference sequence). CDR3 DNA: TGTGCCTCGGGTAATTCCTATGGCTACACCTTC. This translates into CASGNSYGYTF.

The chain couples TRBV6-2 or TRBV6-3 to TRBJ2-7; TRBD2 aligns across 12 bases. V trimming: 8 bases; J trimming: 4 bases; junction bases outside the gene matches: 6. Germline-derived CDR1 and CDR2 are MNHEY and SVGEGT. CDR3 size: 14 residues. CDR3 amino acids: CASYKGTSGYEQYF. The DNA for the CDR3 is TGTGCCAGCTATAAAGGGACTAGCGGGTACGAGCAGTACTTC.